What follows are 11 T cell receptor beta chains derived from one specimen sequenced in a study of PD-1 blockade in classical Hodgkin lymphoma. Assay: immunoSEQ multiplex PCR; the TCRdb copy retains only in-frame clones and omits some. The profile shows about 14,000 clones, about four fifths of them singletons. Each and every patient relapsed after autologous stem cell transplantation, and patients got differing brentuximab vedotin exposure. The material sequenced was peripheral blood mononuclear cells (PBMCs), taken at baseline. These receptors were obtained from a human donor with classical Hodgkin lymphoma.

V usage is TRBV10-3 and J usage is TRBJ2-7; TRBD2 agrees at 9 bases. Germline CDR1 and CDR2: ENHRY and SYGVKD. This CDR3 has 13 amino acids. With 8 bases clipped from V and 2 bases from J, the junction kept 4 bases outside the gene matches. The CDR3 sequence: CAISERGAYEQYF. In DNA, the CDR3 is TGTGCCATCTCCGAGCGGGGGGCCTACGAGCAGTACTTC.

The chain links TRBV7-9 to TRBJ2-5; D may correspond to TRBD1 or TRBD2 (5 bases each). V lost 7 bases, J lost 5 bases, and 17 bases lay in between. Germline CDR1 SEHNR, CDR2 FQNEAQ (reference sequence). This CDR3 is built from 14 residues. The CDR3 here is CASTGTPVDETQYF. The DNA for the CDR3 is TGTGCCAGCACGGGGACCCCCGTAGACGAGACCCAGTACTTC.

This clone has just a few counts. CDR3 nucleotides: TGTGCCAGCAGTGGGACGGGCAGCAATCAGCCCCAGCATTTT. This translates into CASSGTGSNQPQHF. This chain links TRBV25-1 with TRBJ1-5, with D unresolved. This CDR3 comprises 14 residues. In germline, CDR1 is MGHDK, CDR2 SYGVNS. V lost 4 bases and J lost 1, with 8 bases in between.

This rearrangement joins TRBV5-5 to TRBJ1-2, with 9 bases that match TRBD1. This CDR3 is built from 15 residues. The V segment lost 5 bases and the J segment 2 bases; nucleotides outside the gene matches: 7. Germline CDR1 and CDR2: SGHKS and YYEKEE (reference sequence). The CDR3 loop reads CASRTGTGLNYGYTF. In DNA form, the CDR3 reads TGTGCCAGCAGGACCGGGACAGGGTTAAACTATGGCTACACCTTC.

The CDR3 region is CASSLSENYGYTF. CDR3 DNA sequence: TGCGCCAGCTCTTTGTCTGAGAACTATGGCTACACCTTC. The chain has TRBV5-1 and TRBJ1-2; D is unresolved. This CDR3 is 13 amino acids long. Germline V CDR1 and CDR2: SGHRS, YFSETQ. Between the trimmed V and J ends, which lost 7 bases and 2 bases, there was a span of 12 bases.

The J gene is TRBJ2-1, the V gene TRBV9; 9 nucleotides align to TRBD2. CDR1 is SGDLS, CDR2 YYNGEE, per germline. The CDR3 is 15 amino acids. Germline trimming cut 0 bases from V and 8 bases from J; bases unmatched to any gene: 6. CDR3 region: CASSVGGGGAYEQFF. CDR3 DNA sequence: TGTGCCAGCAGCGTAGGAGGCGGGGGGGCCTATGAGCAGTTCTTC.

The V and J genes are TRBV28 and TRBJ1-1, with 10 bases that match TRBD1. In germline, CDR1 is MDHEN, CDR2 SYDVKM. The junction had 6 bases not matched to a gene; V was cut back by 6 bases and J by 5 bases. The CDR3 has 14 amino acids. This CDR3 is CASRGDRGITEAFF. In DNA, the CDR3 is TGTGCCAGCAGGGGGGACAGGGGTATTACTGAAGCTTTCTTT. Full variable domain (remainder filled in from reference TRBV28 and TRBJ1-1): DVKVTQSSRYLVKRTGEKVFLECVQDMDHENMFWYRQDPGLGLRLIYFSYDVKMKEKGDIPEGYSVSREKKERFSLILESASTNQTSMYLCASRGDRGITEAFFGQGTRLTVV.

A single count supports this clone. The V call is TRBV28, the J call TRBJ1-4; D is unresolved. V was clipped by 3 bases and J by 5 bases, with 10 bases between them. CDR3 length equals 14 residues. The germline gives CDR1 MDHEN, CDR2 SYDVKM. The CDR3 protein is CASSFRILNEKLFF. CDR3 coding DNA: TGTGCCAGCAGTTTCAGAATCCTCAATGAAAAACTGTTTTTT. Combining the CDR3 with reference TRBV28 and TRBJ1-4 gives the whole variable domain DVKVTQSSRYLVKRTGEKVFLECVQDMDHENMFWYRQDPGLGLRLIYFSYDVKMKEKGDIPEGYSVSREKKERFSLILESASTNQTSMYLCASSFRILNEKLFFGSGTQLSVL.

This chain joins TRBV4-1 and TRBJ2-4, with unresolved D. This CDR3 contains 14 residues. V was cut by 2 bases and J by 12 bases, with 17 bases left in between. Germline V gene data show CDR1 as MGHRA and CDR2 as YSYEKL. CDR3 protein: CASSQLTEKPGQYF. In nucleotides, the CDR3 is TGCGCCAGCAGCCAATTAACCGAAAAACCGGGTCAGTACTTC.

The chain recombines TRBV6-4 with TRBJ2-3, with 7 bases lining up with TRBD1. The V gene end was trimmed by 4 bases and the J gene end by 1 base; junction bases not matched to a gene: 5. Germline CDR1 reads MRHNA; CDR2 reads SNTAGT. The CDR3 has 15 residues. CDR3 sequence reads: CASSGDGQGTDTQYF. CDR3 DNA: TGTGCCAGCAGTGGGGATGGACAGGGCACAGATACGCAGTATTTT.

V gene TRBV5-1 combines with J gene TRBJ2-3; a possible D gene is TRBD2 (5 bases). This CDR3 is built from 16 residues. Trimming stripped 2 bases from V and 0 bases from J, with 13 bases between. Germline loops: CDR1 SGHRS, CDR2 YFSETQ. The CDR3 loop is CASSFGIPSSTDTQYF. The DNA of the CDR3 is TGCGCCAGCAGCTTCGGGATTCCTTCTAGCACAGATACGCAGTATTTT.